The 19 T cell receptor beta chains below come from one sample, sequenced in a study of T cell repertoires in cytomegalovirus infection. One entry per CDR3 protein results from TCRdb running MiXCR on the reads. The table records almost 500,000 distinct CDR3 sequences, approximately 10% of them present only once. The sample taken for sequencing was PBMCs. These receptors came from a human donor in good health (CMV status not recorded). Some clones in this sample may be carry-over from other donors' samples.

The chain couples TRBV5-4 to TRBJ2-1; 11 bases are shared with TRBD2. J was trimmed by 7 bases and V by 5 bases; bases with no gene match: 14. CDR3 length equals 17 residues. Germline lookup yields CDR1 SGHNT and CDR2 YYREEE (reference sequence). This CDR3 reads CASRSATSGAADNEQFF. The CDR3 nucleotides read TGTGCCAGCAGATCCGCGACTAGCGGGGCGGCTGATAATGAGCAGTTCTTC.

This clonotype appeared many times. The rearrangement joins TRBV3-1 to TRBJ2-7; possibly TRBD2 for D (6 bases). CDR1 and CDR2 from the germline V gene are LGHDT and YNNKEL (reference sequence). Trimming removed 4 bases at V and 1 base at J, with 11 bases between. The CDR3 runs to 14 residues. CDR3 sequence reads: CASSPGLPSYEQYF. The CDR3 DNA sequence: TGTGCCAGCAGCCCGGGACTTCCATCCTACGAGCAGTACTTC.

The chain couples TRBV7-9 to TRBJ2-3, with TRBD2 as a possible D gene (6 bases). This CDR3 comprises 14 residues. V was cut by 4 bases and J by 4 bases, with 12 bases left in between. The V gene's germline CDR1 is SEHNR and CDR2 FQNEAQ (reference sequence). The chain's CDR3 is CASSSRDSPDTQYF. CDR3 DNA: TGTGCCAGCAGCTCCCGGGACTCTCCAGATACGCAGTATTTT. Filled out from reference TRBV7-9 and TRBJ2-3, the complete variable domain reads DTGVSQNPRHKITKRGQNVTFRCDPISEHNRLYWYRQTLGQGPEFLTYFQNEAQLEKSRLLSDRFSAERPKGSFSTLEIQRTEQGDSAMYLCASSSRDSPDTQYFGPGTRLTVL.

The DNA of the CDR3 is TGTGCCAGCAGCTTAGAACCGGGGGGGCGAAATGAGCAGTTCTTC. Its translation is CASSLEPGGRNEQFF. The J gene is TRBJ2-1, the V gene TRBV11-2; 8 nucleotides align to TRBD2. This CDR3 has 15 amino acids. The junction had 5 bases not matched to a gene; V was cut back by 0 bases and J by 7 bases. In germline, CDR1 is SGHAT, CDR2 FQNNGV.

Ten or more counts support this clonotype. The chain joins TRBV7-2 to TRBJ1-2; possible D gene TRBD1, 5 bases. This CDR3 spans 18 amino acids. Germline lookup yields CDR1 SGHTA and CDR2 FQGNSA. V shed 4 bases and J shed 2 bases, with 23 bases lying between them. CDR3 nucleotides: TGTGCCAGCAGCTGGGCCCCCCAGCAGGGAGGACCCAACTATGGCTACACCTTC. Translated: CASSWAPQQGGPNYGYTF. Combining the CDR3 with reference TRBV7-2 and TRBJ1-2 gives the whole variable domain GAGVSQSPSNKVTEKGKDVELRCDPISGHTALYWYRQSLGQGLEFLIYFQGNSAPDKSGLPSDRFSAERTGGSVSTLTIQRTQQEDSAVYLCASSWAPQQGGPNYGYTFGSGTRLTVV.

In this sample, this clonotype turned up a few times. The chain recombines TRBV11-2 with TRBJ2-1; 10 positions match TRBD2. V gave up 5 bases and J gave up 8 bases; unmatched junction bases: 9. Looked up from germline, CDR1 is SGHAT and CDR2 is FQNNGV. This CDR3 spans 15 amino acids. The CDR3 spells CASSQAGTSVDEQFF. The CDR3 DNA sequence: TGTGCCAGCAGCCAAGCCGGGACTAGCGTCGATGAGCAGTTCTTC.

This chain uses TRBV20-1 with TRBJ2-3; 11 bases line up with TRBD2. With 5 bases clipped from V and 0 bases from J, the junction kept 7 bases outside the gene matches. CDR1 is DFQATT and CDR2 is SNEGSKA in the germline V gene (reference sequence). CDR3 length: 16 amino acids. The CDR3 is CSAVRLAGISTDTQYF. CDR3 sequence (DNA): TGCAGTGCTGTGCGACTAGCGGGGATTAGCACAGATACGCAGTATTTT.

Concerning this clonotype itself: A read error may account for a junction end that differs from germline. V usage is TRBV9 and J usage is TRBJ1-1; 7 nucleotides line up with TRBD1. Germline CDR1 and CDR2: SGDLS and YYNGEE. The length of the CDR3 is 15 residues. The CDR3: CASSVGDRVGTEALF. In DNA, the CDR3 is TGTGCCAGCAGCGTAGGTGACAGGGTAGGCACTGAAGCTCTCTTT. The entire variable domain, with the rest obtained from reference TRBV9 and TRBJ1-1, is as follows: DSGVTQTPKHLITATGQRVTLRCSPRSGDLSVYWYQQSLDQGLQFLIQYYNGEERAKGNILERFSAQQFPDLHSELNLSSLELGDSALYFCASSVGDRVGTEALFGQGTRLTVV.

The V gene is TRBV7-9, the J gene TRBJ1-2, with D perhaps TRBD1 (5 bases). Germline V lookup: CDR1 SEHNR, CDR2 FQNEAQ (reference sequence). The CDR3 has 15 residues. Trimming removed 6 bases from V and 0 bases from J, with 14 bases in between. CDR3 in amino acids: CASSLPDSANYGYTF. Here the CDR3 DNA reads TGTGCCAGCAGTCTACCCGACAGCGCTAACTATGGCTACACCTTC.

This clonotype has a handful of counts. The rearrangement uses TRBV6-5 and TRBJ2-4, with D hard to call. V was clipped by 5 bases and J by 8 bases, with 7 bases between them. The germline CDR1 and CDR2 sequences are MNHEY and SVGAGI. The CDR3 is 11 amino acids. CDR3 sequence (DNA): TGTGCCAGCAGTCCCGGGCACATTCAGTACTTC. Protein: CASSPGHIQYF.

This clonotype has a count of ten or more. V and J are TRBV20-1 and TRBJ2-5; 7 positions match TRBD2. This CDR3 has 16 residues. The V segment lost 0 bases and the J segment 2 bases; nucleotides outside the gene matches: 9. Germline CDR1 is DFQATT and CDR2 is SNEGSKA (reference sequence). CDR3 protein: CSARDVNGRRQETQYF. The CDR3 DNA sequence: TGCAGTGCTAGAGATGTTAACGGGAGGAGGCAAGAGACCCAGTACTTC.

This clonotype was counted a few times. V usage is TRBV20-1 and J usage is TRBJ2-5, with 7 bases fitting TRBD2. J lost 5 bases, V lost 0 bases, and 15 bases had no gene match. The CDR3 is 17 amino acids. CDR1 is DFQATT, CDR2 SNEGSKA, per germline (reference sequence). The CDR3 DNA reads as TGCAGTGCTAGAGATTTGGAGGGCGGGGGTTTGGGTGAGACCCAGTACTTC. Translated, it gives CSARDLEGGGLGETQYF.

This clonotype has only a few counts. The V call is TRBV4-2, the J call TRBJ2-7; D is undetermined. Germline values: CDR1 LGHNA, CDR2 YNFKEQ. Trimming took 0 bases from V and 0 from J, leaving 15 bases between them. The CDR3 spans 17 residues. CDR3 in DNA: TGTGCCAGCAGCCAAGATGGGGATCCGGCCGGCTCCTACGAGCAGTACTTC. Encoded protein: CASSQDGDPAGSYEQYF.

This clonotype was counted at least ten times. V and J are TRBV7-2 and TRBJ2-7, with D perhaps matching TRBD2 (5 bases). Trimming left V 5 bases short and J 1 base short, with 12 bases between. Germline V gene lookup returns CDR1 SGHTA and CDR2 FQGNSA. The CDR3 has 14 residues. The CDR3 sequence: CASSASGFSYEQYF. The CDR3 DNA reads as TGTGCCAGCAGCGCCTCGGGATTTTCCTACGAGCAGTACTTC. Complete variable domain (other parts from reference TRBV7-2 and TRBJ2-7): GAGVSQSPSNKVTEKGKDVELRCDPISGHTALYWYRQSLGQGLEFLIYFQGNSAPDKSGLPSDRFSAERTGGSVSTLTIQRTQQEDSAVYLCASSASGFSYEQYFGPGTRLTVT.

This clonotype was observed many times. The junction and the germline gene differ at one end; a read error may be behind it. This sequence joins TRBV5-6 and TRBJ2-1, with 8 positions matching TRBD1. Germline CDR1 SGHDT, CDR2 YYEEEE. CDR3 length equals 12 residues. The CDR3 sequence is CASSQSLDRGLF. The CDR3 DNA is TGTGCCAGCAGCCAATCCCTCGACAGGGGTCTCTTC.

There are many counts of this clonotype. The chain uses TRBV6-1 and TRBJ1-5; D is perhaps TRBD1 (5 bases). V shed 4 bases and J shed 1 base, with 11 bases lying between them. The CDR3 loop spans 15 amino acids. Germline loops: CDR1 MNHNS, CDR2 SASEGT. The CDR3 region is CASSVQTASNQPQHF. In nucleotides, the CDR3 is TGTGCCAGCAGTGTCCAGACAGCGAGCAATCAGCCCCAGCATTTT.

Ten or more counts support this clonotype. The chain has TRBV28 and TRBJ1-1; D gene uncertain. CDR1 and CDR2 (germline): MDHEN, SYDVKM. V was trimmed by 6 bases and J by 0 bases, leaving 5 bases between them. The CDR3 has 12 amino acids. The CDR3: CASSPMNTEAFF. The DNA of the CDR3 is TGTGCCAGCAGCCCTATGAACACTGAAGCTTTCTTT. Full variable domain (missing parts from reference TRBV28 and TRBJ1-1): DVKVTQSSRYLVKRTGEKVFLECVQDMDHENMFWYRQDPGLGLRLIYFSYDVKMKEKGDIPEGYSVSREKKERFSLILESASTNQTSMYLCASSPMNTEAFFGQGTRLTVV.

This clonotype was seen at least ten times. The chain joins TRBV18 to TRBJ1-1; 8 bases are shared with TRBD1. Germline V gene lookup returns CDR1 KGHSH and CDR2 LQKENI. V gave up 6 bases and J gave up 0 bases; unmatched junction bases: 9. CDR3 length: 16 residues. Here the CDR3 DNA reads TGTGCCAGCTCTCCGAGGACGACAGGGGTGAACACTGAAGCTTTCTTT. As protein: CASSPRTTGVNTEAFF.

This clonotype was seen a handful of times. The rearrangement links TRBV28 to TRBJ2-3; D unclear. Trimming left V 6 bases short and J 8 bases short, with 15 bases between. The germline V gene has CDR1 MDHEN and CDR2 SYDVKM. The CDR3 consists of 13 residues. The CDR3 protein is CASSPAARGTQYF. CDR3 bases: TGTGCCAGCAGCCCTGCGGCGCGCGGTACGCAGTATTTT.